Following are 23 T cell receptor beta chains from one sample sequenced in a study of Graves' ophthalmopathy and Graves' hyperthyroidism listed by TCRdb under 2018. Sequencer: Illumina HiSeq 2000. For repertoire sequencing, TCR beta CDR3 regions were amplified from RNA transcripts. A first-round RT-PCR used HTBI primers with the Qiagen OneStep RT-PCR kit, followed by a second-round multiplex PCR, size selection and purification. Clones were called with MiXCR by TCRdb after fastp trimmed the public reads at Q25, and only in-frame beta chains were retained. All rows with the same CDR3 protein become a single entry with the most common DNA and genes. For this sample there are approximately 480,000 distinct CDR3 sequences; about 15% appear just once. The leading ten clones occupy 8% to 10% of the sample. Material for sequencing was blood. The receptors here all came from a woman in her thirties with Graves' ophthalmopathy. Donor details come from another sample of the same person, matched by shared clones.

In its sample, this clonotype was seen many times. At one end, the junction sequence differs from germline, possibly due to a read error. The V call is TRBV5-1, the J call TRBJ1-1; 9 bases are a match to TRBD1. This CDR3 is 11 amino acids long. Germline CDR1 is SGHRS and CDR2 is YFSETQ. CDR3 loop: CASSGTGEAFF. The CDR3, as DNA: TGTGCCAGCAGCGGGACAGGGGAAGCTTTCTTT. Full variable domain (outside the CDR3, taken from reference TRBV5-1 and TRBJ1-1): KAGVTQTPRYLIKTRGQQVTLSCSPISGHRSVSWYQQTPGQGLQFLFEYFSETQRNKGNFPGRFSGRQFSNSRSEMNVSTLELGDSALYLCASSGTGEAFFGQGTRLTVV.

This clonotype came up a few times. The rearrangement links TRBV5-5 to TRBJ1-2, with 11 bases lining up with TRBD1. CDR1 is SGHKS, CDR2 YYEKEE, per germline (reference sequence). V shed 4 bases and J 6 bases; nucleotides not matched to a gene: 2. The CDR3 loop spans 13 amino acids. Here the CDR3 reads CASSRDRGNGYTF. The CDR3 DNA reads TGTGCCAGCAGCAGGGACAGGGGGAATGGCTACACCTTC.

The rearrangement uses TRBV3-1 and TRBJ1-2; TRBD1 agrees at 12 bases. The CDR3 covers 15 residues. After removal of 4 bases from V and 8 bases from J, the junction contained 8 bases not matched to a gene. Germline CDR1 and CDR2: LGHDT and YNNKEL (reference sequence). The CDR3 nucleotides are TGTGCCAGCAGCCGAGAGGGGACAGGGGGCGCAGGCTACACCTTC. As protein: CASSREGTGGAGYTF.

At least ten counts were recorded for this clonotype. V gene TRBV18 combines with J gene TRBJ2-7; D possibly corresponds to TRBD2 (5 bases). This CDR3 is built from 15 residues. Trimming took 0 bases from V and 5 from J, leaving 14 bases between them. Looked up from germline, CDR1 is KGHSH and CDR2 is LQKENI. The CDR3 DNA reads as TGTGCCAGCTCACCACCGTCCAGGAGGTCCAACGAGCAGTACTTC. Its translation is CASSPPSRRSNEQYF.

Ten or more counts support this clonotype. V and J are TRBV12-3 or TRBV12-4 and TRBJ1-1; no clear D. Trimming took 3 bases from V and 2 from J, leaving 10 bases between them. The length of the CDR3 is 14 residues. The chain's CDR3 is CASSFNSGNTEAFF. In DNA form, the CDR3 reads TGTGCCAGCAGTTTTAATTCAGGTAACACTGAAGCTTTCTTT.

This clonotype was observed many times. The chain joins TRBV20-1 to TRBJ1-1, with 11 bases lining up with TRBD1. CDR3 length equals 15 residues. Germline lookup yields CDR1 DFQATT and CDR2 SNEGSKA (reference sequence). V lost 5 bases and J lost 6; bases outside the gene matches: 11. The chain's CDR3 is CSARTGTGGLSEAFF. The CDR3 nucleotides read TGCAGTGCTCGCACAGGGACAGGGGGTTTGTCTGAAGCTTTCTTT.

In this sample, this clonotype turned up a few times. V and J are TRBV30 and TRBJ1-1, with D possibly being TRBD1 (5 bases). Germline-derived CDR1 and CDR2 are GTSNPN and SVGIG (reference sequence). The CDR3 sequence is 13 residues long. V dropped 4 bases and J dropped 4 bases, with 13 bases sitting between them. The CDR3 spells CAWMGGVGTEAFF. The DNA for the CDR3 is TGTGCCTGGATGGGGGGTGTGGGCACTGAAGCTTTCTTT. The whole variable domain, remainder taken from reference TRBV30 and TRBJ1-1, is SQTIHQWPATLVQPVGSPLSLECTVEGTSNPNLYWYRQAAGRGLQLLFYSVGIGQISSEVPQNLSASRPQDRQFILSSKKLLLSDSGFYLCAWMGGVGTEAFFGQGTRLTVV.

This clonotype was found many times. The V and J genes are TRBV10-3 and TRBJ1-2; 7 positions match TRBD1. Germline V gene sequence: CDR1 ENHRY, CDR2 SYGVKD. V lost 5 bases and J lost 0; bases outside the gene matches: 3. The CDR3 spans 14 residues. This CDR3 reads CAISRQGTNYGYTF. The CDR3 nucleotides read TGTGCCATCAGTCGACAGGGAACTAACTATGGCTACACCTTC.

This clonotype has at least ten counts. The rearrangement joins TRBV27 to TRBJ1-2, with D perhaps matching TRBD1 (5 bases). Trimming pared 5 bases from V and 5 bases from J, leaving 21 bases between. Germline V gene lookup returns CDR1 MNHEY and CDR2 SMNVEV (reference sequence). The CDR3 sequence is 16 residues long. Written as DNA, the CDR3 is TGTGCCAGCAGTCCCGTCTTTAGCGACAGACCTTATGGCTACACCTTC. Its translation is CASSPVFSDRPYGYTF.

This rearrangement joins TRBV6-7 to TRBJ1-2; 7 bases align to TRBD1. TRBV6-7 is classed as an ORF, of uncertain function. Losses at the gene ends were 6 bases for V and 3 bases for J; bases not matched to a gene: 16. The CDR3 totals 17 residues. CDR3 nucleotides: TGTGCCAGCAGCTTAGCCCCTCCGGGACAGCTTCACTATGGCTACACCTTC. It yields the protein CASSLAPPGQLHYGYTF.

This clonotype showed up just a few times. Since no conserved phenylalanine or tryptophan closes the CDR3, a read error is the likely cause. The V call is TRBV29-1, the J call TRBJ1-1; 8 bases map to TRBD1. The junction had 1 base not matched to a gene; V was cut back by 6 bases and J by 1 base. The CDR3 is made up of 12 amino acids. Germline V CDR1 and CDR2: SQVTM, ANQGSEA. DNA for the CDR3: TGCAGCGTCAGGGGGCGGAACACTGAAGCTTTCCTT. It is translated as CSVRGRNTEAFL.

This clonotype occurred many times. V gene TRBV12-3 or TRBV12-4 combines with J gene TRBJ1-2, with TRBD1 identical over 12 bases. V shed 6 bases, J shed 5 bases, and the junction held 4 bases outside the gene matches. CDR3 length: 14 residues. This CDR3 is CASRGTGGWYGYTF. The CDR3 DNA sequence: TGTGCCAGCAGGGGGACAGGGGGCTGGTATGGCTACACCTTC.

This clonotype occurred many times. J is TRBJ2-2 and V is TRBV6-2 or TRBV6-3; D may correspond to TRBD1 or TRBD2 (7 bases each). CDR3 length equals 15 residues. Per the germline V gene, CDR1 is MNHEY and CDR2 is SVGEGT. Trimming removed 7 bases from V and 3 bases from J, with 15 bases in between. The CDR3 sequence: CASIIQGRDTGELFF. CDR3 nucleotides: TGTGCCAGCATTATACAGGGGAGGGACACCGGGGAGCTGTTTTTT.

This clonotype occurred many times. The chain employs TRBV6-1 and TRBJ1-2; possible D gene TRBD1, 5 bases. CDR3 length equals 12 residues. Trimming pared 7 bases from V and 7 bases from J, leaving 13 bases between. CDR1 MNHNS and CDR2 SASEGT come from the germline V gene. CDR3 amino acids: CASKVGALGYTF. CDR3 nucleotides: TGTGCCAGCAAGGTAGGGGCACTTGGCTACACCTTC.

V usage is TRBV20-1 and J usage is TRBJ2-5; no reliable D call. In germline, CDR1 is DFQATT, CDR2 SNEGSKA (reference sequence). The CDR3 is 14 amino acids. The germline V and J ends were trimmed by 0 bases and 5 bases, with 13 bases remaining between them. The DNA for the CDR3 is TGCAGTGCTAGAGATTGGGGTGGGTTGGAGACCCAGTACTTC. Translating it yields CSARDWGGLETQYF.

This clonotype was seen at least ten times. The rearrangement links TRBV28 to TRBJ1-1; D gene uncertain. V was clipped by 3 bases and J by 5 bases, with 4 bases between them. The CDR3 contains 11 residues. Germline CDR1 MDHEN, CDR2 SYDVKM. The chain's CDR3 is CASSFATEAFF. CDR3 DNA sequence: TGTGCCAGCAGTTTCGCGACTGAAGCTTTCTTT.

This clonotype was seen ten or more times. The chain employs TRBV12-3 or TRBV12-4 and TRBJ1-5; unclear D gene. V was clipped by 3 bases and J by 9 bases, with 21 bases between them. The CDR3 contains 16 residues. The CDR3 DNA follows: TGTGCCAGCAGTTTTTTGCTTCAGGACGGCCCTAGGCCCCAGCATTTT. It yields the protein CASSFLLQDGPRPQHF.

This clonotype came up many times. The J gene is TRBJ1-5, the V gene TRBV28, with a tentative D call TRBD1 (5 bases). Trimming left V 6 bases short and J 0 bases short, with 12 bases between. The germline gives CDR1 MDHEN, CDR2 SYDVKM. This CDR3 spans 15 amino acids. The CDR3 protein is CASSPGPYSNQPQHF. In DNA, the CDR3 is TGTGCCAGCAGCCCGGGACCTTATAGCAATCAGCCCCAGCATTTT. The variable domain in full, completed from reference TRBV28 and TRBJ1-5, reads DVKVTQSSRYLVKRTGEKVFLECVQDMDHENMFWYRQDPGLGLRLIYFSYDVKMKEKGDIPEGYSVSREKKERFSLILESASTNQTSMYLCASSPGPYSNQPQHFGDGTRLSIL.

This chain joins TRBV6-5 and TRBJ2-7, with 7 bases that match TRBD2. The junction had 12 bases not matched to a gene; V was cut back by 3 bases and J by 4 bases. Germline CDR1 is MNHEY and CDR2 is SVGAGI. The CDR3 is 16 amino acids. Here the CDR3 reads CASSYPPSGTRYEQYF. CDR3 bases: TGTGCCAGCAGTTATCCTCCTAGCGGAACCCGGTACGAGCAGTACTTC.

This clonotype was observed a few times. The chain couples TRBV4-1 to TRBJ1-2, with 9 bases that match TRBD1. With V trimmed by 3 bases and J by 7 bases, 6 bases remained unmatched. CDR3 length equals 14 residues. Per the germline V gene, CDR1 is MGHRA and CDR2 is YSYEKL. The CDR3 nucleotides are TGCGCCAGCAGCCAGTTACAGGGGGCGCCTGGCTACACCTTC. It encodes CASSQLQGAPGYTF.

Ten or more counts support this clonotype. The rearrangement uses TRBV6-2 or TRBV6-3 and TRBJ2-4, with D possibly TRBD2 on 5 matching bases. Between the trimmed V and J ends, which lost 6 bases and 4 bases, there was a span of 16 bases. Looked up from germline, CDR1 is MNHEY and CDR2 is SVGEGT. The CDR3 is made up of 15 amino acids. The CDR3 sequence is CASSPPRDLKNIQYF. Written as DNA, the CDR3 is TGTGCCAGCAGCCCCCCTCGGGATTTAAAAAACATTCAGTACTTC.

This chain links TRBV5-1 with TRBJ1-6; D not resolved. Between the trimmed V and J ends, which lost 4 bases and 1 base, there was a span of 18 bases. The CDR3 runs to 18 residues. From germline, CDR1 is SGHRS and CDR2 YFSETQ. The CDR3 nucleotides are TGCGCCAGCAGCCCGAGAACAACTTCGAGGTCCTATAATTCACCCCTCCACTTT. It translates to CASSPRTTSRSYNSPLHF.

The V call is TRBV6-2 or TRBV6-3, the J call TRBJ2-7; TRBD2 matches 10 bases. The CDR3 sequence is 16 residues long. Germline-derived CDR1 and CDR2 are MNHEY and SVGEGT. Germline trimming cut 2 bases from V and 0 bases from J; bases unmatched to any gene: 4. CDR3 nucleotides: TGTGCCAGCAGTTACCTGAGCGGGAGGGCCTCCTACGAGCAGTACTTC. Translation: CASSYLSGRASYEQYF.